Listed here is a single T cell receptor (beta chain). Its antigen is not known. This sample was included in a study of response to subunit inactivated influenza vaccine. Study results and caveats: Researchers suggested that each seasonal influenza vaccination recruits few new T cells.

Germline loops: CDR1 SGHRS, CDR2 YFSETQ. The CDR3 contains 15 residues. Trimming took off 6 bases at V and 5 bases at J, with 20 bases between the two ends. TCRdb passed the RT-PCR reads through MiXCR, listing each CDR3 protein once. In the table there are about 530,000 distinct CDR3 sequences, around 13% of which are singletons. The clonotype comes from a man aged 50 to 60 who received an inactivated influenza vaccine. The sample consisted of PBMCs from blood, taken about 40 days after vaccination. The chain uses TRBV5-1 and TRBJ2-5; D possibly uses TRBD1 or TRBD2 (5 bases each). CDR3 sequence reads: CASTPRGQGPETQYF. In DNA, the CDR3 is TGCGCCAGCACCCCACGGGGCCAAGGGCCCGAGACCCAGTACTTC.